The clone carrying this T cell receptor (beta chain) has just a few counts. This sample stems from a study of patients and donors after allogeneic stem cell transplantation. The CDR3 is made up of 13 amino acids. V lost 5 bases to trimming and J lost 7 bases, with 12 bases between them. Germline-derived CDR1 and CDR2 are SGHTA and FQGNSA. Each CDR3 protein is one row after TCRdb ran MiXCR on the RT-PCR reads. The data contain about 960,000 distinct CDR3 sequences, over 15% of them singletons. The sequence was obtained from a human donor who was either an allogeneic HSCT recipient or a stem cell or donor lymphocyte infusion donor (not recorded which). It is not recorded whose cells these are; they may come from a transplant donor. Specimen: blood, either unsorted or a sorted T cell fraction (not recorded which). V is TRBV7-2 and J is TRBJ1-5, with a weak D call TRBD1 (5 bases). The CDR3 bases are TGTGCCAGCAGCACCCAGGGAAGCCAGCCCCAGCATTTT. This sequence encodes CASSTQGSQPQHF.